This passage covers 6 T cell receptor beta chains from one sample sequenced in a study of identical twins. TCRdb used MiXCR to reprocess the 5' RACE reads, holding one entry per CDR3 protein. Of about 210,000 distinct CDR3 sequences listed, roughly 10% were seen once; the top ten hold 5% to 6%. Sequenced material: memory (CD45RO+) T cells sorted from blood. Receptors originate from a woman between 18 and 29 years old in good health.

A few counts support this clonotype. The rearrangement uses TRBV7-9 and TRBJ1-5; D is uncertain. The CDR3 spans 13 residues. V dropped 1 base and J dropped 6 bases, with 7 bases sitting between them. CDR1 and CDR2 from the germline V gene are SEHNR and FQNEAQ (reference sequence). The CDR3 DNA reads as TGTGCCAGCAGCTTAGGTGAGGGTCAGCCCCAGCATTTT. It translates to CASSLGEGQPQHF.

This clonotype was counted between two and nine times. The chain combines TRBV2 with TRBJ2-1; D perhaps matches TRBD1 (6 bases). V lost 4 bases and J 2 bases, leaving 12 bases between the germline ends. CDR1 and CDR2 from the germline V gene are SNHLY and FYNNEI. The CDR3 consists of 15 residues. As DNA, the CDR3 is TGTGCCAGCAGTGGAACAGGGCGAGCCTACAATGAGCAGTTCTTC. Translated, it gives CASSGTGRAYNEQFF.

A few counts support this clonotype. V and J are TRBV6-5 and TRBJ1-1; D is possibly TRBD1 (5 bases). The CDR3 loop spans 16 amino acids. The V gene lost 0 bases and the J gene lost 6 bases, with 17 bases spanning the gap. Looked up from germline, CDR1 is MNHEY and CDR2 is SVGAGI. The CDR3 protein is CASSYSYGAGSAEAFF. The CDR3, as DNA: TGTGCCAGCAGTTACTCATATGGGGCAGGTTCTGCTGAAGCTTTCTTT.

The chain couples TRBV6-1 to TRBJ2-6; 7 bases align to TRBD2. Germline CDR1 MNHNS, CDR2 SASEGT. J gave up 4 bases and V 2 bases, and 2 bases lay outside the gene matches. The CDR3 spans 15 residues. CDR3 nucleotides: TGTGCCAGCAGTGAAAGGCGGGAGGGGGCCAACGTCCTGACTTTC. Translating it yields CASSERREGANVLTF.

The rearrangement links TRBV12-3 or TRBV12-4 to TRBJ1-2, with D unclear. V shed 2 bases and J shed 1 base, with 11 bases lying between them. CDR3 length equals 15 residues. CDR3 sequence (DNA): TGTGCCAGCAGTTTATTCCCCCAGAGTAACTATGGCTACACCTTC. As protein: CASSLFPQSNYGYTF.

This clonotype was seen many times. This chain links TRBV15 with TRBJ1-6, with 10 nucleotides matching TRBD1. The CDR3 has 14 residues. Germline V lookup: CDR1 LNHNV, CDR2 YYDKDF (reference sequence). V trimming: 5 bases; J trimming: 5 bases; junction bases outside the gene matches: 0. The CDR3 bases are TGTGCCACCAGCGGACAGGGGGATAATTCACCCCTCCACTTT. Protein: CATSGQGDNSPLHF. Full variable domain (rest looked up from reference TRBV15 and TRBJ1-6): DAMVIQNPRYQVTQFGKPVTLSCSQTLNHNVMYWYQQKSSQAPKLLFHYYDKDFNNEADTPDNFQSRRPNTSFCFLDIRSPGLGDTAMYLCATSGQGDNSPLHFGNGTRLTVT.